This T cell receptor beta chain was sequenced during a study of T cell responses to AZD1222 COVID-19 vaccine. J lost 0 bases, V lost 6 bases, and 5 bases had no gene match. The germline gives CDR1 MDHEN, CDR2 SYDVKM. The CDR3 covers 15 residues. Profiled with immunoSEQ multiplex PCR; TCRdb holds only in-frame clones, not every one. The repertoire holds over 65,000 clones, with about 92% as singletons. This clonotype was sampled from an adult in good health. The specimen was peripheral blood, collected on day 0 of MenACWY control vaccination. The chain combines TRBV28 with TRBJ2-3; the match to TRBD2 covers 8 bases. The CDR3: CASRSSGGSTDTQYF. In DNA, the CDR3 is TGTGCCAGCAGGTCCAGCGGGGGTAGCACAGATACGCAGTATTTT.